This T cell receptor beta chain was observed in a study of T-cell reconstitution after alpha-beta-depleted transplantation in children. The CDR3 consists of 15 residues. With 3 bases removed from V and 4 bases from J, the gap between germline ends came to 17 bases. Germline CDR1 and CDR2: SGHRS and YFSETQ. At least ten counts were recorded for this clonotype. Library preparation (for TCRbeta) was performed with unique molecular identifiers. TCRdb re-called the PCR reads with MiXCR, one entry per CDR3 protein. Among around 380,000 distinct CDR3 sequences, roughly 11% were seen once, and the ten largest hold 4.5% to 6.5%.

The clonotype was recovered from a human donor who donated a stem cell graft to a child with acute myeloid leukemia. Here the sequenced sample was PBMCs from the stem cell graft donor, taken from the stem cell graft. The J gene is TRBJ2-7, the V gene TRBV5-1; tentatively, D is TRBD1 (5 bases). The CDR3 spells CASSSMEGAIYEQYF. DNA for the CDR3: TGCGCCAGCAGCTCCATGGAAGGGGCCATTTACGAGCAGTACTTC.